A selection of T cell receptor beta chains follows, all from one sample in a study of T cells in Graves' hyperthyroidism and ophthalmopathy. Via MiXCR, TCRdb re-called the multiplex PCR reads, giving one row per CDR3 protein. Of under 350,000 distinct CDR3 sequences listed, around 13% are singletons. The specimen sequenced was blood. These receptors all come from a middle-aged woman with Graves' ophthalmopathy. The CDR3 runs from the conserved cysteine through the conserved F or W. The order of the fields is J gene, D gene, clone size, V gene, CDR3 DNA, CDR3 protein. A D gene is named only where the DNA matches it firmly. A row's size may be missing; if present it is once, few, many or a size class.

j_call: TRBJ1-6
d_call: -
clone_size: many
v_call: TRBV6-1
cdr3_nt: TGTGCCAGCAGTCTCCTTAATTCACCCCTCCACTTT
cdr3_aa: CASSLLNSPLHF

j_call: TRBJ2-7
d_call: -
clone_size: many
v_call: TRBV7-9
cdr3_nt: TGTGCCAGCAGCTTAGGGGGGAGGCCCCACTCCGAGCAGTACTTC
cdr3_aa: CASSLGGRPHSEQYF

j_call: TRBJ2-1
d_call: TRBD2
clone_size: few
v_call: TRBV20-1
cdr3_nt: TGCAGTGCTAGAGGGTTCCGAGTAGCGGGAGAAGATAATGAGCAGTTCTTC
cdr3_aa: CSARGFRVAGEDNEQFF

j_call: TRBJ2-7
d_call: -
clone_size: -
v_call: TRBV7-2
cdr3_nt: TGTGTCAGCAGCCAGACTTTTGGGTCCTACGAGCAGTACTTC
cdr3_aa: CVSSQTFGSYEQYF

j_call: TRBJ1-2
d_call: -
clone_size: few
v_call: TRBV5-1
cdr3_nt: TGCGCCAGCAGGCCTGGGAGTCAGGCAAACTATGGCTACACCTTC
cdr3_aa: CASRPGSQANYGYTF

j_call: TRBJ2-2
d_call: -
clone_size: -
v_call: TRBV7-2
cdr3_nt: TGTGCCAGCAGCTCCGGGCCGGGACAAAACACCGGGGAGCTGTTTTTT
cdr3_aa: CASSSGPGQNTGELFF

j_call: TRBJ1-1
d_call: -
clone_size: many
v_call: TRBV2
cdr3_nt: TGTGCCAGCAGTGGACAGCAAAACACTGAAGCTTTCTTT
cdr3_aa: CASSGQQNTEAFF

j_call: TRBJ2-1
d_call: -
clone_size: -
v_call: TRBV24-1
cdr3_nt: TGTGCCACCAGTGCCTTCGGTAGTCATGAGCAGTTCTTC
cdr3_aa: CATSAFGSHEQFF

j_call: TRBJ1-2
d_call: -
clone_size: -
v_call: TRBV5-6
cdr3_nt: TGTGCCAGCAGCTTCCAGGGACGGGCCTATGGCTACACCTTC
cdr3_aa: CASSFQGRAYGYTF

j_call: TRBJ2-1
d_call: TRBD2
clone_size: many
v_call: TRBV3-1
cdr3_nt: TGTGCCAGCAGCCAATTAGCGGGTCGATACAATGAGCAGTTCTTC
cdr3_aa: CASSQLAGRYNEQFF

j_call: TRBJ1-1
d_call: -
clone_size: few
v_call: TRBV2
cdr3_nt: TGTGCCAGCAGTGACCCCTACAAGAACACTGAAGCTTTCTTT
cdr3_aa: CASSDPYKNTEAFF

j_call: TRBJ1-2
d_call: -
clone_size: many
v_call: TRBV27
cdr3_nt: TGTGCCAGCGCTACATTGCCTCAGGGTCGAAGTGGCTACACCTTC
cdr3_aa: CASATLPQGRSGYTF

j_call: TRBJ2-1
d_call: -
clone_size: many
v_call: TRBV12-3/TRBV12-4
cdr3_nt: TGTGCCAGCACCCTGGGACCATACAATGAGCAGTTCTTC
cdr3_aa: CASTLGPYNEQFF

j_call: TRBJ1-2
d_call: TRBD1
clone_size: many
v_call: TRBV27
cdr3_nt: TGTGCCAGCAGCTTAACACAGGGGAGGGGTGGCTACACCTTC
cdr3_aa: CASSLTQGRGGYTF

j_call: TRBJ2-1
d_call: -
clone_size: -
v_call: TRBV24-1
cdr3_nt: TGTGCCACCAGTCGGGGCAACCCCTACAATGAGCAGTTCTTC
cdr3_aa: CATSRGNPYNEQFF

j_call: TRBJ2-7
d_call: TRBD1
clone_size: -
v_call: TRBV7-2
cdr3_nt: TGTGCCAGCAGTTTGACAGGGGGCCTCGAGCAGTACTTC
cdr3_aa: CASSLTGGLEQYF

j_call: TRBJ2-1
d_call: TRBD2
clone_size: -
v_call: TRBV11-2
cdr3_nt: TGCGCCAGCAGGCAGCAGCGGGGCTACAATGAGCAGTTCTTC
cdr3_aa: CASRQQRGYNEQFF

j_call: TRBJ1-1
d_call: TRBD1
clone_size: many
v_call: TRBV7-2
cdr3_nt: TGTGCCAGCAGCTGGACAGGGCGGCGGCCTGAAGCTTTCTTT
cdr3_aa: CASSWTGRRPEAFF

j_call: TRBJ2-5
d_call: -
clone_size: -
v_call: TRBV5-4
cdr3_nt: TGTGCCAGCAGCTTGGTTGACGTTAGATCGGAGACCCAGTACTTC
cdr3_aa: CASSLVDVRSETQYF

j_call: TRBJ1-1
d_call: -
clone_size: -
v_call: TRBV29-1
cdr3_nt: TGCAGCATCGGTCTGAGTCTGAACACTGAAGCTTTCTTT
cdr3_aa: CSIGLSLNTEAFF

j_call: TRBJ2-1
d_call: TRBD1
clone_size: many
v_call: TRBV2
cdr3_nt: TGTGCCAGCAGTGAAAGGGGACAGTCCTACAATGAGCAGTTCTTC
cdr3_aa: CASSERGQSYNEQFF

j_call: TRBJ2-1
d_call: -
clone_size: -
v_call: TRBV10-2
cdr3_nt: TGCGCCAGCAGCCAAGACTTTAGTAATGAGCAGTTCTTC
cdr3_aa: CASSQDFSNEQFF

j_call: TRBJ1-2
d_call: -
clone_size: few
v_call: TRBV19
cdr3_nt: TGTGCCAGTAGTATACCGGGGGCTAGCTATGGCTACACCTTC
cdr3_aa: CASSIPGASYGYTF

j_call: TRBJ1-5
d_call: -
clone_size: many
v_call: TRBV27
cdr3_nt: TGTGCCAGCAGTCCAGACCGGGCCCAGAATCAGCCCCAGCATTTT
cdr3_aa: CASSPDRAQNQPQHF

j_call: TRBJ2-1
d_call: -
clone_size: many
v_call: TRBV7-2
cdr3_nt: TGTGCCAGCAGCTTAAGTTGGGGAAGCTCCTACAATGAGCAGTTCTTC
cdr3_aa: CASSLSWGSSYNEQFF

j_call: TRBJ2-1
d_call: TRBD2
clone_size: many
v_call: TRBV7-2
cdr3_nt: TGTGCCAGCAGGGGACTAGCGGGGGGACCCCCCTACAATGAGCAGTTCTTC
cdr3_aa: CASRGLAGGPPYNEQFF

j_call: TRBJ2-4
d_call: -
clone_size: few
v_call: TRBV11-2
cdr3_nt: TGTGCCAGCAGCGCTCACAACTCAGGGGGAGGCTCCAAAAACATTCAGTACTTC
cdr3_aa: CASSAHNSGGGSKNIQYF

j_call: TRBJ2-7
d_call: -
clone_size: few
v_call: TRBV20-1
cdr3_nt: TGCAGTGCTAGTCGAGGGTCCTACGAGCAGTACTTC
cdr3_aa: CSASRGSYEQYF

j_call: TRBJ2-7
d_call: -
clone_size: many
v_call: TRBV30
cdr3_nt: TGTGCCTGGAGTGTGGCAGGGGTCGGCGAGCAGTACTTC
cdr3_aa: CAWSVAGVGEQYF

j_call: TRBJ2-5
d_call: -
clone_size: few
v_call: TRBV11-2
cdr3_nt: TGTGCCAGCAGCTTAGGAGGTCTGGTCGGCCAGTACTTC
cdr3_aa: CASSLGGLVGQYF

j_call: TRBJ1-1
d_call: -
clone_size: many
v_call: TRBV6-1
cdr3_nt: TGTGCCAGCAGTACGGGACAAAGACCGGGGGGCACTGAAGCTTTCTTT
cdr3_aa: CASSTGQRPGGTEAFF

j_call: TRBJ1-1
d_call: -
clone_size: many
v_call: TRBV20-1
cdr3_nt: TGCAGTGCGGGGATGAGGACTGAAGCTTTCTTT
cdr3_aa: CSAGMRTEAFF

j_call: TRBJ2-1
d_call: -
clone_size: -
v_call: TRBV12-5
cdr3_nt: TGTGCTAGTGGTTTGGCTAGAGGGCCCTACATTGAGCAGTTCTTC
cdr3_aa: CASGLARGPYIEQFF

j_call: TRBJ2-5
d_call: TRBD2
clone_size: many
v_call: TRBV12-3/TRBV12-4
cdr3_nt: TGTGCCAGCAGTTTATTAGGGCGGGGGGGTCAAGAGACCCAGTACTTC
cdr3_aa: CASSLLGRGGQETQYF

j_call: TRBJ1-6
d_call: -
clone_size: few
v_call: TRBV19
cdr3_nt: TGTGCCAGTAGTAAGGGGGAAGGTCGAAATTCACCCCTCCACTTT
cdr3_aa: CASSKGEGRNSPLHF

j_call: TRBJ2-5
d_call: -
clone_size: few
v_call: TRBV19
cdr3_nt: TGTGCCAGTAGTATAAGGCACAGACCCGGGGAGACCCAGTACTTC
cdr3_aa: CASSIRHRPGETQYF

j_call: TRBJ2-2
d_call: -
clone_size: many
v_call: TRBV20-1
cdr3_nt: TGCAGTGCACAGGTCACCGGGGAGCTGTTTTTT
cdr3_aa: CSAQVTGELFF

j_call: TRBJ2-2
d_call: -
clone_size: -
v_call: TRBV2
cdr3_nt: TGTGCCAGCAGTGTGGGACGGGCGAACACCGGGGAGCTGTTTTTT
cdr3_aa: CASSVGRANTGELFF

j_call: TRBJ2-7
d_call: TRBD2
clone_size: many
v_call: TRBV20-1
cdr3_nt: TGCAGTGCTAGAGATCAGATCGGTCTAGCGGGAGGGCCCTACGAGCAGTACTTC
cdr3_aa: CSARDQIGLAGGPYEQYF

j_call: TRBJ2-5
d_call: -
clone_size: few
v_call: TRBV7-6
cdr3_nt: TGTGCCAGCAGCCGTCGGCTCAGGGAGACCCAGTACTTC
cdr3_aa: CASSRRLRETQYF

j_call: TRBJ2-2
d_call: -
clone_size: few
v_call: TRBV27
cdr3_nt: TGTGCCAGCAGCCCTGGGGCGAGCGGGCCGATCGAGGATACCGGGGAGCTGTTTTTT
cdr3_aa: CASSPGASGPIEDTGELFF

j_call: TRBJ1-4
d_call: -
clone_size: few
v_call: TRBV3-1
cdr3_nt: TGTGCCAGCAGCCAACCCCCACCGCGAGGGGTTACTAATGAAAAACTGTTTTTT
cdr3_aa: CASSQPPPRGVTNEKLFF

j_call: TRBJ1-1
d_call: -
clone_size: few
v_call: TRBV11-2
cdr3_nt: TGTGCCAGCAGCTTAGATACCCTGAACACTGAAGCTTTCTTT
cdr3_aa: CASSLDTLNTEAFF

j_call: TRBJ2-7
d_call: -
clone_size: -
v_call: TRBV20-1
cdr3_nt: TGCAGTGCTAGGGGAGGAGGGGGGATCTCCTACGAGCAGTACTTC
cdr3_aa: CSARGGGGISYEQYF

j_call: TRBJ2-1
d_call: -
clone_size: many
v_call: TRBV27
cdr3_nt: TGTGCCAGCTCAGGGGGGGGTTCCTACAATGAGCAGTTCTTC
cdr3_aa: CASSGGGSYNEQFF

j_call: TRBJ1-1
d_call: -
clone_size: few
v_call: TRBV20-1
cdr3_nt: TGCAGTGCTAGCCAACACACTGAAGCTTTCTTT
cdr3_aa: CSASQHTEAFF

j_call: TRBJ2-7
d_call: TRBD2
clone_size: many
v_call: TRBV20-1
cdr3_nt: TGCAGTGCTAAGGCTCGGGTGGGACTAGCGGCCTACGAGCAGTACTTC
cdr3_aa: CSAKARVGLAAYEQYF

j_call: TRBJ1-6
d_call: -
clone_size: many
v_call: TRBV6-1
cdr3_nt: TGTGCCAGCAGCTTGACCTTATCAAACCCTAATTCACCCCTCCACTTT
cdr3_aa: CASSLTLSNPNSPLHF

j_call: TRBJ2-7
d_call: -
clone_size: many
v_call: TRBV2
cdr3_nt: TGTGCCAGCAGTGCCTCTGGGTACGAGCAGTACTTC
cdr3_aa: CASSASGYEQYF

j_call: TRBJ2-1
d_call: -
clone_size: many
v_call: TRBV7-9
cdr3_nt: TGTGCCAGCAGCCCGAGGGGCGTCTCCTACAATGAGCAGTTCTTC
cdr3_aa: CASSPRGVSYNEQFF

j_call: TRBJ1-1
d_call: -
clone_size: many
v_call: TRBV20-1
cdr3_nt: TGCAGTGCTAGAGATGCAGGGGTGGGCACTGAAGCTTTCTTT
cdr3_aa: CSARDAGVGTEAFF

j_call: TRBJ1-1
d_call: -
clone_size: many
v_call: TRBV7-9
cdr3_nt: TGTGCCAGCAGCCCCGACAGCCTGAACACTGAAGCTTTCTTT
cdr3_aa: CASSPDSLNTEAFF

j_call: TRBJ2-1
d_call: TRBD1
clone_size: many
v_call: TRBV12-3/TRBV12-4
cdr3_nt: TGTGCCAGCACATTGGCAGGGGGCGTCCCCAGTAATGAGCAGTTCTTC
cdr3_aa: CASTLAGGVPSNEQFF

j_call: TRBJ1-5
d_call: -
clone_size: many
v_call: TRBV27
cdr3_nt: TGTGCCAGCAGGGGACTCTATAGCAATCAGCCCCAGCATTTT
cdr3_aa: CASRGLYSNQPQHF